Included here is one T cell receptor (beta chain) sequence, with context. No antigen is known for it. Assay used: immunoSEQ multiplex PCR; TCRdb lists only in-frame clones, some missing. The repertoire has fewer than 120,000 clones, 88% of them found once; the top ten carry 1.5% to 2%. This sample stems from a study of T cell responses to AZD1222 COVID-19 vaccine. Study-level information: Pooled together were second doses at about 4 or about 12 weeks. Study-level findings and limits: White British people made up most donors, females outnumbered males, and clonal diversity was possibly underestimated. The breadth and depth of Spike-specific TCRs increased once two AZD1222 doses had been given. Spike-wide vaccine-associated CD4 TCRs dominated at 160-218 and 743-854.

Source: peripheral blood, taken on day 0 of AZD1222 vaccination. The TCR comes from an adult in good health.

The CDR3 nucleotides read TGTGCCAGCAGCCGGACAGCCGTGAACACTGAAGCTTTCTTT. It yields the protein CASSRTAVNTEAFF. The chain couples TRBV6-2 or TRBV6-3 to TRBJ1-1; the D gene is possibly TRBD1 (6 bases). V lost 6 bases to trimming and J lost 0 bases, with 11 bases between them. Germline V lookup: CDR1 MNHEY, CDR2 SVGEGT. This CDR3 is built from 14 residues.